This T cell receptor (beta chain) derives from a study of CD8 T cells in ankylosing spondylitis. Whole-study findings and limits: Disease-associated clones were reportedly significantly overrepresented in matched ankylosing spondylitis synovial fluid. Earlier studies detected some motif variants in reactive arthritis synovial fluid and blood. In peripheral blood, disease-linked CD8+ clones occurred at relatively low frequencies. A TCR beta motif of 8 or 9 highly homologous variants appeared characteristic of ankylosing spondylitis blood.

Using quantitative 5'-RACE with molecular barcodes, the authors made TCR beta libraries. A single record per CDR3 protein comes from TCRdb applying MiXCR to the 5' RACE reads. The data contain 200,000 to 250,000 distinct CDR3 sequences, about a sixth of them singletons. This clonotype was observed a single time. Its antigen remains unidentified. A much larger clone sits a single nucleotide away, making a read error possible. V was clipped by 0 bases and J by 6 bases, with 9 bases between them. Germline CDR1 and CDR2: SQVTM and ANQGSEA. The CDR3 is made up of 13 amino acids. The chain couples TRBV29-1 to TRBJ2-1; D not certain. Sequenced material: blood, either unsorted or a sorted T cell fraction (not recorded which). The sequence derives from a male donor with ankylosing spondylitis. Here the CDR3 reads CSVEDDSINEQFF. In nucleotides, the CDR3 is TGCAGCGTTGAAGATGACTCGATCAATGAGCAGTTCTTC.